This TCR beta chain came from a study of tumor-infiltrating lymphocytes in primary liver carcinoma. Regarding the study as a whole: CD4+ and CD8+ repertoires could not be compared in these unsorted bulk samples.

Germline DNA was also extracted, with blood RNA taken from unsorted whole blood. Making TCR beta cDNA involved approximately 0.5 ug total RNA and a constant-region primer. Slightly modified ARM-PCR served as the procedure for the TCR beta libraries. These libraries came from three rounds of nested multiplex PCR. TCRdb independently ran MiXCR on the multiplex PCR reads; one entry per CDR3 protein. Of hundreds of thousands of distinct CDR3 sequences listed, around three fifths are singletons. This clonotype appeared once. The antigen is unknown. A much larger clone lies a single base off, so this may be a read error. This sequence originates from a woman in her twenties or thirties with primary liver carcinoma and hepatitis B virus infection. The sequencing sample was made of peripheral blood.

CDR3 DNA: TGCGCCAGCATCCAAGAAGGCGGCCAGCTGGTCATTCAGTACTTC. This translates into CASIQEGGQLVIQYF. This chain connects TRBV4-1 to TRBJ2-4; D ambiguous. CDR1 is MGHRA, CDR2 YSYEKL, per germline. The CDR3 has 15 residues.